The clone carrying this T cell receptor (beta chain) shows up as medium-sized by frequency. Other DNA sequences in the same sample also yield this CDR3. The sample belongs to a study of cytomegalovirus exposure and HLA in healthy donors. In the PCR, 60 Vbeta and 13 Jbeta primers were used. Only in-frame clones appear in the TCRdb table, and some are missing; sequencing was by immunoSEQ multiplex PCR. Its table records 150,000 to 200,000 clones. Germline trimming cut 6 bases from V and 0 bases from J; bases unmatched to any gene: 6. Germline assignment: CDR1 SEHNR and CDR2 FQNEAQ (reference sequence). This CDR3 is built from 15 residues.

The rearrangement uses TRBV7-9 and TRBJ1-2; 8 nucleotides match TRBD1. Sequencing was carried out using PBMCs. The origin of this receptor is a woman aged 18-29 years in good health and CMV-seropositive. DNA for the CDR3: TGTGCCAGCAGTCATGGACAGGGAGCTAACTATGGCTACACCTTC. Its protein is CASSHGQGANYGYTF.